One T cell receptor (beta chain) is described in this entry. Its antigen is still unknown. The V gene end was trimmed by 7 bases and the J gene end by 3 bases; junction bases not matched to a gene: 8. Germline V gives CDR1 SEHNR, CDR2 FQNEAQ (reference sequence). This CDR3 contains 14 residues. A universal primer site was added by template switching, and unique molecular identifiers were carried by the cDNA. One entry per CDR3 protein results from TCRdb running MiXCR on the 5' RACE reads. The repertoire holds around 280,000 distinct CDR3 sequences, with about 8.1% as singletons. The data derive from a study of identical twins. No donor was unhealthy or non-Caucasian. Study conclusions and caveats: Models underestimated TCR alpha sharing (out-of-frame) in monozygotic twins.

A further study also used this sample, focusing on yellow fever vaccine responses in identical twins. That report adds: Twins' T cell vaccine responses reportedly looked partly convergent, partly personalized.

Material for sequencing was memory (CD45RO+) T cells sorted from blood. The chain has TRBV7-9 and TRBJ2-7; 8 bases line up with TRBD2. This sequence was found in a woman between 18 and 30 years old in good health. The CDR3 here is CASTSGSSFYEQYF. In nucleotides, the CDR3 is TGTGCCAGCACAAGCGGGAGTTCCTTCTACGAGCAGTACTTC.